This T cell receptor (beta chain) appears in the sequencing data of a study of cytomegalovirus exposure and HLA in healthy donors. Losses at the gene ends were 6 bases for V and 2 bases for J; bases not matched to a gene: 5. The CDR3 sequence is 14 residues long. From germline, CDR1 is SGHVS and CDR2 FNYEAQ. Remarks on this clone: Antigen specificity is unknown.

Study outcomes and limitations: An apparent linkage of common viral pathogens to several of the most significant clusters emerged in a later analysis.

The PCR had 60 Vbeta and 13 Jbeta primers. Generated by immunoSEQ multiplex PCR, the TCRdb table keeps only in-frame clones and is missing some. The data contain roughly 120,000 clones, approximately 86% of them singletons. Participants comprised healthy donors of bone marrow. This receptor was identified in a man aged 40-50 years in good health and CMV-seronegative. The sample was PBMCs. The chain combines TRBV7-6 with TRBJ2-7, with 9 bases aligning to TRBD1. CDR3 protein: CASRPGTGPYEQYF. The CDR3, as DNA: TGTGCCAGCAGACCCGGGACAGGGCCCTACGAGCAGTACTTC.